This T cell receptor (beta chain) was identified during a study of blood T cells in healthy people across ages. In this sample, this clonotype turned up a few times. Its antigen is still unknown. The CDR3 covers 12 residues. J was trimmed by 11 bases and V by 4 bases; bases with no gene match: 5. Germline V lookup: CDR1 MNHNS, CDR2 SASEGT. Primers used in a second PCR of about 7 to 12 cycles were a sample-barcoded 5' primer and a J-beta primer mix. MiXCR was run by TCRdb on the 5' RACE reads, yielding one entry per CDR3 protein. The data hold about 730,000 distinct CDR3 sequences, with roughly 41% observed a single time. Study observations and caveats: Diversity estimated from one million T cells was considered an underestimate.

This TCR was recovered from a woman aged 55-69 years in good health. The chain recombines TRBV6-1 with TRBJ2-1; 7 bases match TRBD1. The specimen was blood. For the CDR3, the DNA is TGTGCCAGCAGTGGAAGACAGGGCCAGCAGTTCTTC. It codes for CASSGRQGQQFF.